A few counts support the clone carrying this T cell receptor (beta chain). Its antigen is unidentified. This entry is derived from a study of blood T cells in healthy people across ages. A second roughly 6 to 11 cycle PCR used barcoded and J-beta primers. MiXCR, applied by TCRdb to the 5' RACE reads, yields one record per CDR3 protein. The data show roughly 570,000 distinct CDR3 sequences, with 25% to 30% seen just once and around 18% held by the top ten. Overall study results and limits: Strongly correlated with naive T cell percentage was TCR beta diversity. Higher diversity, along with more naive CD4+ cells, distinguished long-lived donors from aged donors. Estimated diversity that came from one million T cells was considered an underestimate. Per million T cells, TCR beta diversity dropped about linearly as age rose.

The receptor's source is a woman aged 70-85 years in good health. Sequenced: blood.

CDR3 region: CSAAGMKEKLFF. CDR3 DNA: TGCAGTGCCGCAGGGATGAAGGAAAAACTGTTTTTT. The rearrangement joins TRBV20-1 to TRBJ1-4; the D gene is possibly TRBD1 (5 bases). V lost 6 bases and J 8 bases, leaving 13 bases between the germline ends. The CDR3 is 12 residues long. Germline CDR1 is DFQATT and CDR2 is SNEGSKA (reference sequence).